One and the same sample provided the 29 T cell receptor beta chains below, sequenced in a study of control samples from healthy donors and cancer patients. Assay used: immunoSEQ multiplex PCR; TCRdb lists only in-frame clones, some missing. The sample consists of about 160,000 clones, 90% to 95% of them appearing once. Sample: blood. These receptors came from a woman aged 40 to 55 in good health.

The chain links TRBV21-1 to TRBJ2-5; TRBD1, as called in the table, went unchecked against the DNA. TRBV21-1 is a known pseudogene. The length of the CDR3 is 16 residues. CDR3 in amino acids: CASSIQGAQPPKTQYF. The CDR3, as DNA: TGTGCCAGCAGTATACAGGGGGCACAGCCCCCAAAGACCCAGTACTTC.

The J gene is TRBJ1-2, the V gene TRBV6-2 or TRBV6-3; 8 bases are shared with TRBD1. With V trimmed by 5 bases and J by 4 bases, 3 bases remained unmatched. The CDR3 runs 13 residues. Germline CDR1 reads MNHEY; CDR2 reads SVGEGT. CDR3 region: CASSPGGAYGYTF. CDR3 bases: TGTGCCAGCAGTCCAGGGGGCGCCTATGGCTACACCTTC.

This clone was detected only once. The genes are TRBV15 and TRBJ1-4; D remains ambiguous. The CDR3 is 15 residues long. Trimming took 0 bases from V and 6 from J, leaving 11 bases between them. Germline-derived CDR1 and CDR2 are LNHNV and YYDKDF (reference sequence). The CDR3 nucleotides read TGTGCCACCAGCAGAGAAGGCTGGGAAGATGAAAAACTGTTTTTT. It yields the protein CATSREGWEDEKLFF.

This chain joins TRBV6-5 and TRBJ1-2, with 10 bases that match TRBD1. Trimming removed 6 bases from V and 3 bases from J; junction bases left unmatched: 7. Germline CDR1 and CDR2: MNHEY and SVGAGI. The CDR3 contains 15 residues. CDR3 DNA: TGTGCCAGCAGCCCGCCGGACAGGGGGTACTATGGCTACACCTTC. It yields the protein CASSPPDRGYYGYTF.

The J gene is TRBJ2-7, the V gene TRBV10-3; D is undetermined. The V gene's germline CDR1 is ENHRY and CDR2 SYGVKD. V lost 0 bases to trimming and J lost 5 bases, with 11 bases between them. This CDR3 region has 14 residues. CDR3 in DNA: TGTGCCATCAGTGAGTCGCTTAGTACCAACGAGCAGTACTTC. It specifies CAISESLSTNEQYF.

This chain connects TRBV5-1 to TRBJ2-2; the match to TRBD2 covers 8 bases. The CDR3 has 16 amino acids. V was pared by 4 bases and J by 4 bases, with 9 bases of the junction left unmatched. Germline CDR1 and CDR2: SGHRS and YFSETQ. CDR3 nucleotides: TGCGCCAGCAGCATCTACAGCGGGAGCGGCACCGGGGAGCTGTTTTTT. Protein: CASSIYSGSGTGELFF.

This chain connects TRBV7-9 to TRBJ1-4; unclear D gene. The V and J ends lost 5 bases and 4 bases respectively, with 20 bases between them. The germline V gene encodes CDR1 SEHNR and CDR2 FQNEAQ (reference sequence). The CDR3 is made up of 17 amino acids. The CDR3 spells CASSLRFSGTGNEKLFF. For the CDR3, the DNA is TGTGCCAGCAGCCTCCGATTCTCGGGAACTGGTAATGAAAAACTGTTTTTT.

The CDR3 is CASSYGPTGSSYEQYF. DNA for the CDR3: TGTGCCAGCAGTTACGGGCCGACAGGGAGCTCCTACGAGCAGTACTTC. V and J are TRBV6-2 or TRBV6-3 and TRBJ2-7, with 7 bases that match TRBD1. Losses at the gene ends were 2 bases for V and 0 bases for J; bases not matched to a gene: 7. Germline CDR1 reads MNHEY; CDR2 reads SVGEGT. The CDR3 covers 16 residues.

This chain connects TRBV7-9 to TRBJ1-2; D remains ambiguous. Trimming removed 2 bases from V and 7 bases from J, with 17 bases in between. The CDR3 totals 15 residues. Germline V CDR1 and CDR2: SEHNR, FQNEAQ (reference sequence). CDR3 DNA: TGTGCCAGCAGCTTATTGGTACCTCCGACGGGTGGCTACACCTTC. Protein: CASSLLVPPTGGYTF.

The rearrangement uses TRBV6-5 and TRBJ1-1; D is unclear. Looked up from germline, CDR1 is MNHEY and CDR2 is SVGAGI. The V and J ends lost 7 bases and 8 bases respectively, with 11 bases between them. CDR3 size: 11 residues. CDR3 bases: TGTGCCAGCATATTTATGCAGGAAGCTTTCTTT. It yields the protein CASIFMQEAFF.

The genes are TRBV9 and TRBJ1-3, with a tentative D call TRBD1 (5 bases). CDR3 size: 16 residues. With 0 bases removed from V and 0 bases from J, the gap between germline ends came to 10 bases. From germline, CDR1 is SGDLS and CDR2 YYNGEE. The CDR3 region is CASSVEGTVSGNTIYF. In nucleotides, the CDR3 is TGTGCCAGCAGCGTAGAAGGGACGGTCTCTGGAAACACCATATATTTT.

This chain joins TRBV3-1 (or the pseudogene TRBV3-2) and TRBJ1-2; 7 bases are shared with TRBD1. Germline CDR1 is LGHDT and CDR2 is YNNKEL (reference sequence). The junction had 22 bases not matched to a gene; V was cut back by 5 bases and J by 4 bases. The CDR3 spans 19 residues. The CDR3 sequence: CASSIYITGDSPTRYGYTF. The CDR3 nucleotides are TGTGCCAGCAGCATCTATATTACAGGGGACTCCCCAACTCGCTATGGCTACACCTTC.

The rearrangement uses TRBV30 and TRBJ1-2; 7 bases match TRBD1. Germline V gene sequence: CDR1 GTSNPN, CDR2 SVGIG (reference sequence). Trimming cost V 4 bases and J 8 bases; bases outside gene matches: 10. The CDR3 runs 13 residues. The DNA for the CDR3 is TGTGCCTGGATCGGGTTGCAGGGGGGCGGCTACACCTTC. The encoded protein is CAWIGLQGGGYTF. Full variable domain (outside the CDR3, taken from reference TRBV30 and TRBJ1-2): SQTIHQWPATLVQPVGSPLSLECTVEGTSNPNLYWYRQAAGRGLQLLFYSVGIGQISSEVPQNLSASRPQDRQFILSSKKLLLSDSGFYLCAWIGLQGGGYTFGSGTRLTVV.

The V call is TRBV7-9, the J call TRBJ2-5, with 10 bases identical to TRBD2. From germline, CDR1 is SEHNR and CDR2 FQNEAQ (reference sequence). The CDR3 runs 15 residues. The trim removed 4 bases at V and 5 bases at J, leaving 7 bases unmatched. The CDR3 DNA sequence: TGTGCCAGCAGCTCTAGCGGGAGTGGATCCGAGACCCAGTACTTC. Its translation is CASSSSGSGSETQYF. The full variable domain, with the rest looked up from reference TRBV7-9 and TRBJ2-5, is DTGVSQNPRHKITKRGQNVTFRCDPISEHNRLYWYRQTLGQGPEFLTYFQNEAQLEKSRLLSDRFSAERPKGSFSTLEIQRTEQGDSAMYLCASSSSGSGSETQYFGPGTRLLVL.

The chain couples TRBV19 to TRBJ1-1; 10 bases agree with TRBD1. Trimming at V came to 10 bases and at J to 5 bases, leaving 10 bases not matched to a gene. The germline CDR1 and CDR2 sequences are LNHDA and SQIVND (reference sequence). The CDR3 runs to 14 residues. CDR3 region: CATQTGGEGTEAFF. For the CDR3, the DNA is TGTGCCACCCAGACAGGGGGCGAAGGAACTGAAGCTTTCTTT.

The CDR3 DNA reads as TGTGCCAGCAGCTTTGTCCGGGGGGCAAATTCACCCCTCCACTTT. Its translation: CASSFVRGANSPLHF. The gene calls are TRBV11-2 and TRBJ1-6; D possibly corresponds to TRBD1 (6 bases). Trimming pared 3 bases from V and 7 bases from J, leaving 13 bases between. The CDR3 runs to 15 residues. Germline CDR1 is SGHAT and CDR2 is FQNNGV. The full variable domain, rest sourced from reference TRBV11-2 and TRBJ1-6, is EAGVAQSPRYKIIEKRQSVAFWCNPISGHATLYWYQQILGQGPKLLIQFQNNGVVDDSQLPKDRFSAERLKGVDSTLKIQPAKLEDSAVYLCASSFVRGANSPLHFGNGTRLTVT.

V usage is TRBV18 and J usage is TRBJ2-7; 7 bases map to TRBD2. CDR1 is KGHSH and CDR2 is LQKENI in the germline V gene. Losses at the gene ends were 4 bases for V and 0 bases for J; bases not matched to a gene: 6. The CDR3 extends over 15 amino acids. Here the CDR3 DNA reads TGTGCCAGCTCACAAGGACTAGGTCCCTCCTACGAGCAGTACTTC. Protein: CASSQGLGPSYEQYF.

The chain employs TRBV4-3 and TRBJ2-7; unclear D gene. Germline CDR1 reads LGHNA; CDR2 reads YSLEER. This CDR3 is built from 15 residues. Deletions cut 0 bases from V and 3 bases from J, with 12 bases between. CDR3 sequence: CASSQEASLLYEQYF. As DNA, the CDR3 is TGCGCCAGCAGCCAAGAAGCCAGCCTCCTCTACGAGCAGTACTTC.

CDR3 DNA sequence: TGTGCCATCAGTGAGTCAGGGGCCAGGGCTAATGAAAAACTGTTTTTT. The encoded protein is CAISESGARANEKLFF. The V call is TRBV10-3, the J call TRBJ1-4, with D perhaps TRBD1 (5 bases). The V gene lost 0 bases and the J gene lost 3 bases, with 11 bases spanning the gap. Germline CDR1 and CDR2: ENHRY and SYGVKD. The CDR3 has 16 residues.

This chain joins TRBV9 and TRBJ1-5; no firm D call. V was clipped by 0 bases and J by 4 bases, with 8 bases between them. The CDR3 contains 14 residues. Germline V gene lookup returns CDR1 SGDLS and CDR2 YYNGEE. As DNA, the CDR3 is TGTGCCAGCAGCGTAGGGGGTGCAAATCAGCCCCAGCATTTT. Translating it yields CASSVGGANQPQHF.

The chain is built from TRBV7-9 and TRBJ1-6, with D possibly TRBD1 on 5 matching bases. The CDR3 runs 13 residues. The germline V gene has CDR1 SEHNR and CDR2 FQNEAQ (reference sequence). V lost 5 bases to trimming and J lost 6 bases, with 8 bases between them. CDR3 coding DNA: TGTGCCAGCAGCCAGACAGTTAATTCACCCCTCCACTTT. The encoded protein is CASSQTVNSPLHF.

The chain has TRBV9 and TRBJ1-5; D may be TRBD1 (5 bases). CDR3 size: 15 residues. Per the germline V gene, CDR1 is SGDLS and CDR2 is YYNGEE. The germline V and J ends were trimmed by 4 bases and 4 bases, with 15 bases remaining between them. CDR3 protein: CASSRSGTLNQPQHF. As DNA, the CDR3 is TGTGCCAGCAGCAGATCCGGGACCCTTAATCAGCCCCAGCATTTT.

Concerning this clone: One junction end disagrees with the germline gene, perhaps due to a read error. The chain couples TRBV5-1 to TRBJ2-5; 7 positions match TRBD2. CDR3 length: 12 amino acids. The germline gives CDR1 SGHRS, CDR2 YFSETQ. CDR3 region: CTSSGTERGQYF. DNA for the CDR3: TGCACCAGTTCGGGGACGGAGCGGGGCCAGTACTTC.

V and J are TRBV11-2 and TRBJ1-3; weak D call: TRBD1 (6 bases). From germline, CDR1 is SGHAT and CDR2 FQNNGV. This CDR3 contains 16 residues. V lost 3 bases and J lost 8, with 20 bases in between. CDR3 loop: CASSFSPDRMGHTIYF. The CDR3 nucleotides are TGTGCCAGCAGCTTTTCCCCGGACAGAATGGGCCACACCATATATTTT.

This clone has only one observation. J is TRBJ1-2 and V is TRBV12-3 or TRBV12-4; D possibly corresponds to TRBD1 (5 bases). The germline V and J ends were trimmed by 4 bases and 12 bases, with 18 bases remaining between them. There are 13 residues in the CDR3. The CDR3 DNA reads TGTGCCAGCAGTTCCCGGGGAGGGACGGCAAACACCTTC. Translated, it gives CASSSRGGTANTF.

This sequence joins TRBV20-1 and TRBJ1-3; 7 nucleotides align to TRBD1. CDR3 length equals 11 residues. The trim removed 6 bases at V and 14 bases at J, leaving 10 bases unmatched. Germline CDR1 is DFQATT and CDR2 is SNEGSKA (reference sequence). The CDR3 protein is CSATGQASLYF. CDR3 sequence (DNA): TGCAGTGCAACCGGACAGGCCAGTTTATATTTT.

The chain joins TRBV4-1 to TRBJ1-2; D unresolved. V was clipped by 0 bases and J by 8 bases, with 22 bases between them. CDR3 length: 17 residues. Germline CDR1 and CDR2: MGHRA and YSYEKL. The CDR3 is CASSQETGGGNRLGYTF. The CDR3 DNA is TGCGCCAGCAGCCAAGAAACGGGCGGAGGAAATCGTCTGGGCTACACCTTC.

The chain uses TRBV19 and TRBJ1-5; no clear D. Germline V gene data show CDR1 as LNHDA and CDR2 as SQIVND (reference sequence). The CDR3 has 15 residues. V was trimmed by 5 bases and J by 3 bases, leaving 14 bases between them. CDR3 coding DNA: TGTGCCAGTAGTGCCCACCCAAGTGACAATCAGCCCCAGCATTTT. The encoded protein is CASSAHPSDNQPQHF.

The chain is built from TRBV12-3 or TRBV12-4 and TRBJ1-2, with D unclear. CDR3 size: 12 residues. The V end was cut by 7 bases, the J end by 4 bases, with 10 bases between. Here the CDR3 DNA reads TGTGCCAGCACTCCCGACACCTATGGCTACACCTTC. Its translation: CASTPDTYGYTF.